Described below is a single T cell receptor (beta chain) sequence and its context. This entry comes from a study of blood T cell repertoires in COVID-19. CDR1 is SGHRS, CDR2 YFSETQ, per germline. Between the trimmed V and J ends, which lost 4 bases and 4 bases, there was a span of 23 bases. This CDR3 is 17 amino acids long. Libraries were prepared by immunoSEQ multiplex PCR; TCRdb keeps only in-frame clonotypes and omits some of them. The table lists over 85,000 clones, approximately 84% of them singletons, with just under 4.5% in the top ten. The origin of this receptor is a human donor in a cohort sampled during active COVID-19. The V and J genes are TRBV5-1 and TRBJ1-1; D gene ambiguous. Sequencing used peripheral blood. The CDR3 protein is CASSPRLTPGVFTEAFF. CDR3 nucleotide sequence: TGCGCCAGCAGCCCCAGGTTGACTCCCGGGGTATTCACTGAAGCTTTCTTT.